Listed below are T cell receptor beta chains from one sample, sequenced in a study of T cell responses to AZD1222 COVID-19 vaccine. Sequencing was performed with immunoSEQ multiplex PCR; in TCRdb, only in-frame clones are kept and a portion is missing. The sample records 100,000 to 150,000 clones, roughly 86% being singletons. This specimen consisted of peripheral blood, obtained on day 0 of AZD1222 vaccination. Source of these receptors: an adult in good health. The CDR3 runs from the conserved cysteine through the conserved F or W. The order of the fields is V gene, J gene, clone size, D gene, CDR3 protein, CDR3 DNA. D genes are given only for firm matches. The size of a clone is reported for some rows only, either as once, few or many, or as a class for expanded clones.

V: TRBV3-1/TRBV3-2
J: TRBJ1-1
size: -
D: -
CDR3: CASSRTVDEAFF
DNA: TGTGCCAGCAGTCGGACGGTCGATGAAGCTTTCTTT

V: TRBV5-6
J: TRBJ1-1
size: few
D: TRBD1
CDR3: CASSSYNSGQGEAFF
DNA: TGTGCCAGCAGCTCCTACAATTCAGGACAGGGAGAAGCTTTCTTT

V: TRBV7-2
J: TRBJ2-2
size: -
D: -
CDR3: CASSVTQNTGELFF
DNA: TGTGCCAGCAGCGTGACACAGAACACCGGGGAGCTGTTTTTT

V: TRBV28
J: TRBJ1-1
size: once
D: TRBD1
CDR3: CASSRTGLAAFF
DNA: TGTGCCAGCAGCCGGACAGGCCTTGCGGCTTTCTTT

V: TRBV4-3
J: TRBJ2-3
size: -
D: -
CDR3: CASSQEGTTDTQYF
DNA: TGCGCCAGCAGCCAAGAGGGGACCACAGATACGCAGTATTTT

V: TRBV7-9
J: TRBJ1-2
size: -
D: -
CDR3: CASSPSQGGYGYTF
DNA: TGTGCCAGCAGCCCGTCCCAGGGCGGCTATGGCTACACCTTC

V: TRBV23-1
J: TRBJ2-7
size: few
D: TRBD1
CDR3: CASSTPGTGLPYEQYF
DNA: TGCGCCAGCAGTACCCCCGGGACAGGCCTTCCCTACGAGCAGTACTTC

V: TRBV15
J: TRBJ1-1
size: -
D: -
CDR3: CATSRPPGRLPNTEAFF
DNA: TGTGCCACCAGCAGACCGCCGGGACGCCTGCCGAACACTGAAGCTTTCTTT

V: TRBV7-9
J: TRBJ1-2
size: -
D: -
CDR3: CASSLARAYGYTF
DNA: TGTGCCAGCAGCTTAGCGCGGGCCTATGGCTACACCTTC

V: TRBV19
J: TRBJ2-7
size: -
D: -
CDR3: CASSPTHSPSYEQYF
DNA: TGTGCCAGTAGTCCGACACATTCCCCCTCCTACGAGCAGTACTTC

V: TRBV9
J: TRBJ1-4
size: -
D: TRBD1
CDR3: CASSGGTVSIEKLFF
DNA: TGTGCCAGCAGCGGAGGGACAGTTAGTATTGAAAAACTGTTTTTT

V: TRBV6-1
J: TRBJ1-6
size: -
D: TRBD1
CDR3: CASSDSLVGTGVSYNSPLHF
DNA: TGTGCCAGCAGTGATTCTTTGGTCGGGACAGGTGTCTCCTATAATTCACCCCTCCACTTT

V: TRBV28
J: TRBJ1-6
size: -
D: -
CDR3: CASSLNPVPYNSPLHF
DNA: TGTGCCAGCAGTCTAAACCCGGTGCCCTATAATTCACCCCTCCACTTT

V: TRBV29-1
J: TRBJ2-3
size: -
D: TRBD1
CDR3: CSVGDRGFADTQYF
DNA: TGCAGCGTGGGGGACAGGGGGTTCGCAGATACGCAGTATTTT

V: TRBV29-1
J: TRBJ1-3
size: few
D: TRBD1
CDR3: CSAADRGGNTIYF
DNA: TGCAGCGCTGCCGACAGGGGTGGAAACACCATATATTTT

V: TRBV5-4
J: TRBJ1-1
size: -
D: TRBD1
CDR3: CASSLIMGGGNTEAFF
DNA: TGTGCCAGCAGCTTGATCATGGGAGGGGGCAACACTGAAGCTTTCTTT

V: TRBV18
J: TRBJ2-7
size: -
D: TRBD1
CDR3: CASSPRTGGVDEQYF
DNA: TGTGCCAGCTCACCCCGGACAGGGGGCGTCGACGAGCAGTACTTC

V: TRBV7-2
J: TRBJ2-1
size: -
D: -
CDR3: CASSLEIGTYNEQFF
DNA: TGTGCCAGCAGCTTGGAAATTGGGACCTACAATGAGCAGTTCTTC

V: TRBV21-1
J: TRBJ2-1
size: -
D: -
CDR3: CASNPVDRVSNEQFF
DNA: TGTGCCAGCAACCCAGTGGACAGGGTATCAAATGAGCAGTTCTTC

V: TRBV20-1
J: TRBJ2-3
size: -
D: TRBD2
CDR3: CSASNRGGALDVSTDTQYF
DNA: TGCAGTGCTAGTAACCGGGGAGGGGCTCTGGATGTTAGCACAGATACGCAGTATTTT

V: TRBV29-1
J: TRBJ2-5
size: -
D: -
CDR3: CSVWETQYF
DNA: TGCAGCGTCTGGGAGACCCAGTACTTC

V: TRBV5-4
J: TRBJ1-1
size: -
D: -
CDR3: CASSLGGSGTEAFF
DNA: TGTGCCAGCAGCTTGGGGGGGAGTGGGACTGAAGCTTTCTTT

V: TRBV12-3/TRBV12-4
J: TRBJ1-2
size: -
D: -
CDR3: CASSLENYGYTF
DNA: TGTGCCAGCAGTCTCGAGAACTATGGCTACACCTTC

V: TRBV25-1
J: TRBJ2-3
size: -
D: -
CDR3: CASSEYAGLDDTQYF
DNA: TGTGCCAGCAGTGAATACGCGGGGCTCGACGATACGCAGTATTTT

V: TRBV7-6
J: TRBJ2-2
size: -
D: TRBD1
CDR3: CASRGGQDNTGELFF
DNA: TGTGCCAGCCGAGGGGGACAGGATAACACCGGGGAGCTGTTTTTT

V: TRBV7-6
J: TRBJ2-7
size: -
D: TRBD2
CDR3: CASSSRSTPGLAAGGIMYEQYF
DNA: TGTGCCAGCAGCTCCCGATCTACCCCGGGACTAGCGGCCGGAGGAATAATGTACGAGCAGTACTTC

V: TRBV5-4
J: TRBJ2-7
size: once
D: TRBD1
CDR3: CASSLDRGYEQYF
DNA: TGTGCCAGCAGCTTGGACAGGGGCTACGAGCAGTACTTC

V: TRBV9
J: TRBJ2-1
size: -
D: TRBD2
CDR3: CASSVEASGRGDEQFF
DNA: TGTGCCAGCAGCGTAGAGGCCAGCGGGAGGGGAGATGAGCAGTTCTTC

V: TRBV28
J: TRBJ1-2
size: -
D: -
CDR3: CASSLVQVSYGYTF
DNA: TGTGCCAGCAGTTTAGTCCAGGTTAGCTATGGCTACACCTTC

V: TRBV11-1
J: TRBJ2-7
size: -
D: -
CDR3: CASSLSSYEQYF
DNA: TGTGCCAGCAGCTTGAGTTCCTACGAGCAGTACTTC

V: TRBV10-3
J: TRBJ2-3
size: few
D: -
CDR3: CAIGEIGRAPFVAQYF
DNA: TGTGCCATCGGGGAGATTGGGCGTGCCCCATTTGTGGCGCAGTATTTT

V: TRBV27
J: TRBJ1-2
size: -
D: -
CDR3: CASSQRGAPANYGYTF
DNA: TGTGCCAGCAGCCAACGGGGGGCTCCCGCTAACTATGGCTACACCTTC

V: TRBV27
J: TRBJ2-7
size: -
D: TRBD1
CDR3: CASRRGQGTYEQYF
DNA: TGTGCCAGCAGGCGGGGACAGGGAACCTACGAGCAGTACTTC

V: TRBV4-1
J: TRBJ1-5
size: once
D: TRBD1
CDR3: CASSQGRGQSNQPQHF
DNA: TGCGCCAGCAGCCAAGGTAGGGGGCAGAGCAATCAGCCCCAGCATTTT

V: TRBV19
J: TRBJ1-3
size: -
D: -
CDR3: CASSVSRGGNTIYF
DNA: TGTGCCAGTAGTGTTTCCAGGGGTGGAAACACCATATATTTT

V: TRBV6-5
J: TRBJ1-2
size: -
D: -
CDR3: CASSYSEGGYYGYTF
DNA: TGTGCCAGCAGTTACTCTGAGGGAGGCTACTATGGCTACACCTTC

V: TRBV5-6
J: TRBJ1-2
size: -
D: -
CDR3: CASSLSEGHYGYTF
DNA: TGTGCCAGCAGCTTGTCGGAGGGGCACTATGGCTACACCTTC

V: TRBV20-1
J: TRBJ2-1
size: -
D: -
CDR3: CSASSRSLEQFF
DNA: TGCAGTGCTAGTAGCAGGTCCTTAGAGCAGTTCTTC